A selection of T cell receptor beta chains follows, all from one sample in a study of T cells in localized non-small cell lung cancer. Sequenced by immunoSEQ multiplex PCR; TCRdb stores in-frame clones only, minus some. There are 2,000 to 2,500 clones in the sample; roughly a sixth occur only once, and under 25% lies in the top ten. Sequencing was performed on lung tumor tissue, taken before any cancer treatment. These receptors came from a female donor older than 55 with stage I squamous cell lung carcinoma. The CDR3 runs from the conserved cysteine through the conserved F or W. Fields, in order: CDR3 protein, J gene, V gene.

CASSRTSGRDADTQYF,TRBJ2-3,TRBV11-3
CASSQVDRNSNQPQHF,TRBJ1-5,TRBV11-3
CASSFGSRAASGNTIYF,TRBJ1-3,TRBV11-3
CASSLTASGAYEQYF,TRBJ2-7,TRBV11-3
CASSGSRDTGELFF,TRBJ2-2,TRBV6-8
CASSFTRNSYEQYF,TRBJ2-7,TRBV11-3
CASTETGFTGELFF,TRBJ2-2,TRBV25-1
CASSLDLGSYEQFF,TRBJ2-1,TRBV11-3
CTSSEREVGTDTQYF,TRBJ2-3,TRBV1
CASSLYGQTSGNTIYF,TRBJ1-3,TRBV11-3
CASSLSGNQETQYF,TRBJ2-5,TRBV5-1
CSVYPGTGAYGYTF,TRBJ1-2,TRBV29-1
CASSYRPGVNTGELFF,TRBJ2-2,TRBV6-8
CASSLLPRLAGGITDTQYF,TRBJ2-3,TRBV28
CTSSPVDFSEQFF,TRBJ2-1,TRBV1
CASSPRGTGTGELFF,TRBJ2-2,TRBV11-3
CASSEQGVSTEAFF,TRBJ1-1,TRBV9
CASYGTGLNQPQHF,TRBJ1-5,TRBV6-8
CASSERADTGELFF,TRBJ2-2,TRBV6-8
CASSRPGQQETQYF,TRBJ2-5,TRBV11-3
CASSRDGRIYEQYF,TRBJ2-7,TRBV11-3
CASNPSGARTYNEQFF,TRBJ2-1,TRBV28
CASSSFGRGTNEKLFF,TRBJ1-4,TRBV11-3
CSGGTSLMNTEAFF,TRBJ1-1,TRBV29-1
CASSSLFEPGGYGYTF,TRBJ1-2,TRBV9
CASSLRESEQYF,TRBJ2-7,TRBV28
CASRTRQWNTGELFF,TRBJ2-2,TRBV6-8
CASAWWAGAYNEQFF,TRBJ2-1,TRBV25-1
CASSEVGQGRNTIYF,TRBJ1-3,TRBV10-2
CASLERSGANVLTF,TRBJ2-6,TRBV11-3
CAWNRWGGGSTDTQYF,TRBJ2-3,TRBV30
CAWTIPLEGMGKTQYF,TRBJ2-5,TRBV30
CASSSEDSDTGELFF,TRBJ2-2,TRBV19
CASSPDRDEQYF,TRBJ2-7,TRBV18
CASSYTAGPYEQYF,TRBJ2-7,TRBV6-8
CASSPLVSIDRAYGYTF,TRBJ1-2,TRBV28
CAWRSGTGGLWKLFF,TRBJ1-4,TRBV30
CSVVEGPGLDTQYF,TRBJ2-3,TRBV29-1
CASSPLRGNVEAFF,TRBJ1-1,TRBV11-3
CASVGLEVTDTQYF,TRBJ2-3,TRBV9
CASSFTGLGNTIYF,TRBJ1-3,TRBV5-1
CASSIEGAEYNEQFF,TRBJ2-1,TRBV19
CASSVSRNNEQFF,TRBJ2-1,TRBV9
CASRRAGQGLYEQYF,TRBJ2-7,TRBV28
CASTSGTGNQPQHF,TRBJ1-5,TRBV19